This TCR beta chain was sequenced for a study of T cell changes during pregnancy in multiple sclerosis. The ends lost 2 bases at V and 3 bases at J; junction bases unmatched: 3. The CDR3 is made up of 14 amino acids. Germline lookup yields CDR1 LGHNA and CDR2 YNFKEQ. Profiled with immunoSEQ multiplex PCR; TCRdb holds only in-frame clones, not every one. Among about 36,000 clones listed, 88% were seen once. The V call is TRBV4-2, the J call TRBJ2-7, with 8 nucleotides matching TRBD1. This TCR was sampled from a female donor with multiple sclerosis, enrolled in a pregnancy study. Sample: CD4+ T cells from peripheral blood mononuclear cells, taken in the first trimester of pregnancy. CDR3 DNA sequence: TGTGCCAGCAGCCAAACCGGGACAGGCTACGAGCAGTACTTC. Protein: CASSQTGTGYEQYF.